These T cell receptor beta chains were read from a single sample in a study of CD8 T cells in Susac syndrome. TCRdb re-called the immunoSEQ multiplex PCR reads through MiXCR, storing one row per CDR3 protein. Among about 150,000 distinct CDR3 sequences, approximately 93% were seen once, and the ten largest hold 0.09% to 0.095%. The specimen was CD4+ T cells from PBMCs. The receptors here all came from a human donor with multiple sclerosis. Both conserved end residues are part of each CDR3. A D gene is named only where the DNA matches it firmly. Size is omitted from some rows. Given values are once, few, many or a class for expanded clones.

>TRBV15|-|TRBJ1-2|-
TGTGCCACCAGCAGAGGGAGGGACAACTATGGCTACACCTTC
CATSRGRDNYGYTF
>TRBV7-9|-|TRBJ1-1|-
TGTGCCAGCAGCTTAGTAGGGCATAACACTGAAGCTTTCTTT
CASSLVGHNTEAFF
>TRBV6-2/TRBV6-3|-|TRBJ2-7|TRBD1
TGTGCCAGCAGTTACGGGTCGGGACAGGGGGCTTACGAGCAGTACTTC
CASSYGSGQGAYEQYF
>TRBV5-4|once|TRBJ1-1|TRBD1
TGTGCCAGCAGCATGGACAGGGGCAGTGAAGCTTTCTTT
CASSMDRGSEAFF
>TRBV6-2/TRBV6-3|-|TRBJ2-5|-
TGTGCCAGCCGGGATGGGGAAACCACCCAGTACTTC
CASRDGETTQYF
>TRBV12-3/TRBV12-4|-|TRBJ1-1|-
TGTGCCAGCAGTTTCTCAGGTCCTAACACTGAAGCTTTCTTT
CASSFSGPNTEAFF
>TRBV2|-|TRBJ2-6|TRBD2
TGTGCCAGCAGTGGGGGGGGTGGGGCCAACGTCCTGACTTTC
CASSGGGGANVLTF
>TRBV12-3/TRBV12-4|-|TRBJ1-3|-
TGTGCCAGCAGAACAAACAGGGTAACCTCTGGAAACACCATATATTTT
CASRTNRVTSGNTIYF
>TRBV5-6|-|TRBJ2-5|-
TGTGCCAGCAGCTGGCGGCGGGCGGGGCTCCAAGAGACCCAGTACTTC
CASSWRRAGLQETQYF
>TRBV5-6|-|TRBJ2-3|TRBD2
TGTGCCAGCAGCTTAGCGGGGGGCCGCCTCGGCACAGATACGCAGTATTTT
CASSLAGGRLGTDTQYF
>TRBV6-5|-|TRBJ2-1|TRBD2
TGTGCCAGTAGGACTAGCGGATACAATGAGCAGTTCTTC
CASRTSGYNEQFF
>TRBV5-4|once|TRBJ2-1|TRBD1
TGTGCCAGCAGCGCCCAGACAGGGGACTCCTACAATGAGCAGTTCTTC
CASSAQTGDSYNEQFF
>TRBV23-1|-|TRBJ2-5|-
TGCGCCAGCAGTCAATCGAGTCCAGCGCGGACGCAAGAGACCCAGTACTTC
CASSQSSPARTQETQYF
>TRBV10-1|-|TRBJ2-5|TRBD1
TGCGCCAGCCCGCGGGACAGGGAAGAGACCCAGTACTTC
CASPRDREETQYF
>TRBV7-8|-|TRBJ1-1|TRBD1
TGTGCCAGCAGCTTAGAAGACAGGGCATCGAACACTGAAGCTTTCTTT
CASSLEDRASNTEAFF
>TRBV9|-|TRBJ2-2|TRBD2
TGTGCCAGCAGCCCTAGACTAGCGGGGAACACCGGGGAGCTGTTTTTT
CASSPRLAGNTGELFF
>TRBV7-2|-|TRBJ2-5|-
TGTGCCAGCAGCTTATATGGGTCCCAAGAGACCCAGTACTTC
CASSLYGSQETQYF
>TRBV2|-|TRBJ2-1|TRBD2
TGTGCCAGTTTGACCGGGACTAGCGGATACAATGAGCAGTTCTTC
CASLTGTSGYNEQFF
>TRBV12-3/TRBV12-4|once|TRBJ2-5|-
TGTGCCAGCAGTCCAGGGAGGCGAGAGACCCAGTACTTC
CASSPGRRETQYF
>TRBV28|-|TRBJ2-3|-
TGTGCCAGCAGTTTATTTGGAGGGTACACAGATACGCAGTATTTT
CASSLFGGYTDTQYF
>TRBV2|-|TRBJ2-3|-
TGTGCCAGCAGTGATCTGGGGGGAAGCACAGATACGCAGTATTTT
CASSDLGGSTDTQYF
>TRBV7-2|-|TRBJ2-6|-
TGTGCCAGCAGTTTAGTGGGCTCTGGGGCCAACGTCCTGACTTTC
CASSLVGSGANVLTF
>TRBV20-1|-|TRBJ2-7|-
TGCAGTGCCACCCGGGACCGCGGCTACGAGCAGTACTTC
CSATRDRGYEQYF
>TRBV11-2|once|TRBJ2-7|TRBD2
TGTGCCAGCAGCTTAGTCCGGCGGGGGCGGATAGCGGGAGGGCCTTACGAGCAGTACTTC
CASSLVRRGRIAGGPYEQYF
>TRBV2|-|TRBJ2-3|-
TGTGCCAGCAGTGAAGATAGCACAGATACGCAGTATTTT
CASSEDSTDTQYF
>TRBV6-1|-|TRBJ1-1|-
TGTGCCAGCAGTTTTGAGATCACTGAAGCTTTCTTT
CASSFEITEAFF
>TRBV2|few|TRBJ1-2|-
TGTGCCAGCAGCGGCCAGACTAACTATGGCTACACCTTC
CASSGQTNYGYTF
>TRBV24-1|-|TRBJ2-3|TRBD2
TGTGCCACCAGTGATGTTGGCGGGGGGCGCACAGATACGCAGTATTTT
CATSDVGGGRTDTQYF
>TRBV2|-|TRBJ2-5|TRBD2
TGTGCCAGCACCAATGGAGGGACTAGCGGGAGGATGGAGACCCAGTACTTC
CASTNGGTSGRMETQYF
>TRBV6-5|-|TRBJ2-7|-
TGTGCCAGCAGTTACAGTAGCGTCCCTTCCTACGAGCAGTACTTC
CASSYSSVPSYEQYF
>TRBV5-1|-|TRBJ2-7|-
TGCGCCAGCAGCTTGAGAGCATACGACTCCTACGAGCAGTACTTC
CASSLRAYDSYEQYF
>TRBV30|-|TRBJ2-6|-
TGTGCCTGGAGTGGGGGCCGGGCCCCATCTGGGGCCAACGTCCTGACTTTC
CAWSGGRAPSGANVLTF
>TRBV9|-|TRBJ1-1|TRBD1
TGTGCCAGCAGCGTTGGGACAGCGAACACTGAAGCTTTCTTT
CASSVGTANTEAFF
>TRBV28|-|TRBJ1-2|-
TGTGCCAGCAGTTTTGCTGGGGGGGTCGGCTATGGCTACACCTTC
CASSFAGGVGYGYTF
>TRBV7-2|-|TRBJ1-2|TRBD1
TGTGCCAGCAGATACGACAGGGCCGGGGGCTACACCTTC
CASRYDRAGGYTF
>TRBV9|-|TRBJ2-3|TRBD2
TGTGCCAGCAGCGCCCGGGAGGCTAGCACAGATACGCAGTATTTT
CASSAREASTDTQYF
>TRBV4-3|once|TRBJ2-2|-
TGCGCCAGCAGCCATGGCGGTGGCACCGGGGAGCTGTTTTTT
CASSHGGGTGELFF
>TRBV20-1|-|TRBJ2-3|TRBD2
TGCAGTGCTAGTAAGGCGGGAGGCCTCGGGGCTACGCAGTATTTT
CSASKAGGLGATQYF
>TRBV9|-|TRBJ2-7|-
TGTGCCAGCAGCGTAGGAGCTAGCGCTTCCTACGAGCAGTACTTC
CASSVGASASYEQYF
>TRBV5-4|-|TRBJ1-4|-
TGTGCCAGCAGCTTGGCCCCCACCGCAACTAATGAAAAACTGTTTTTT
CASSLAPTATNEKLFF
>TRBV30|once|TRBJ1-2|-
TGTGCCTGCTCTTGGACATATGGCTACACCTTC
CACSWTYGYTF
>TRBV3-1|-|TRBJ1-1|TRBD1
TGTGCCAGCAGCCCCAGGGACAGCATGAACACTGAAGCTTTCTTT
CASSPRDSMNTEAFF
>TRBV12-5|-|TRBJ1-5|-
TGTGCTAGTGGGCAAGGGAATTGGCAGCCCCAGCATTTT
CASGQGNWQPQHF
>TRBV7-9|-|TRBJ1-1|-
TGTGCCAGCAGCAACACCAACACTGAAGCTTTCTTT
CASSNTNTEAFF
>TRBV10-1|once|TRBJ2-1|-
TGCGCCAGCAGTCTCCGGACTAACAATGAGCAGTTCTTC
CASSLRTNNEQFF
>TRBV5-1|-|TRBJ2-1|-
TGCGCCAGCAGCATAGAGGGACCGAGAACCTACAATGAGCAGTTCTTC
CASSIEGPRTYNEQFF